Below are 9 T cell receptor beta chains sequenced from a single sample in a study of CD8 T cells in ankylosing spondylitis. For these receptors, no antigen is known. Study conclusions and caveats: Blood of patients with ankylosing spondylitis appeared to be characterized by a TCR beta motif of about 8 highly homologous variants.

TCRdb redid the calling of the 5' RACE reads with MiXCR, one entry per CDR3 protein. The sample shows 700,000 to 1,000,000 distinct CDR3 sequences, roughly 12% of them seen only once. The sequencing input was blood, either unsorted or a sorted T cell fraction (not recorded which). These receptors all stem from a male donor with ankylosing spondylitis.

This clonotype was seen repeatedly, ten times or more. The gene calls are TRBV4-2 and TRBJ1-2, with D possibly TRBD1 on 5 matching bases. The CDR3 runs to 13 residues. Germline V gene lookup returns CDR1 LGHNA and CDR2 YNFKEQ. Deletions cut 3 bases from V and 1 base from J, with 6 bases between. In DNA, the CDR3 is TGTGCCAGCAGCCAGGGACTTAACTATGGCTACACCTTC. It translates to CASSQGLNYGYTF.

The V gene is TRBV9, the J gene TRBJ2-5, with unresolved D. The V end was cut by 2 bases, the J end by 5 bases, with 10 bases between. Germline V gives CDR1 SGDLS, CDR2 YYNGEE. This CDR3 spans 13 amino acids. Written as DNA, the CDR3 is TGTGCCAGCAGCGTCGGTAATTTTGAGACCCAGTACTTC. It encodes CASSVGNFETQYF.

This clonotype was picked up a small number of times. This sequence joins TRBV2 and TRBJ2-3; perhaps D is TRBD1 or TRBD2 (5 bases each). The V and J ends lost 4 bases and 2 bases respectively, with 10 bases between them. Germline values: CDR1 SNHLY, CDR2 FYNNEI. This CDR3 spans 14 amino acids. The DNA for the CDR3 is TGTGCCAGCAGTGCGGGGCCAGCCACAGATACGCAGTATTTT. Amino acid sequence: CASSAGPATDTQYF.

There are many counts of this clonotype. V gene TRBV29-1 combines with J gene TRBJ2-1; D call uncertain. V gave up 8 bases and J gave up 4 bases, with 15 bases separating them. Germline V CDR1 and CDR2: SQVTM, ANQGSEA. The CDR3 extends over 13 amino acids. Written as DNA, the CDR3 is TGCAGCTCCCGAGATGGGGTTTACAATGAGCAGTTCTTC. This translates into CSSRDGVYNEQFF.

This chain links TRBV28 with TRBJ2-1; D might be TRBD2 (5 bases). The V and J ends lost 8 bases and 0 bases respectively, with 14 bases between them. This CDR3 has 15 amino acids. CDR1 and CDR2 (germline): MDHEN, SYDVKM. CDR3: CASGRGISSYNEQFF. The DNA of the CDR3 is TGTGCCAGCGGGCGAGGGATAAGCTCCTACAATGAGCAGTTCTTC.

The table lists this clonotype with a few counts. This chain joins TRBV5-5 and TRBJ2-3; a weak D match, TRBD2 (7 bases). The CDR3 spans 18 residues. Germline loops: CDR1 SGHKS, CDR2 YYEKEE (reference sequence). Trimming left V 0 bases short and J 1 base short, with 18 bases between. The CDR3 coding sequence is TGTGCCAGCAGCTTGGTTGGGGGGGGCCTTCGGGGCACAGATACGCAGTATTTT. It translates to CASSLVGGGLRGTDTQYF.

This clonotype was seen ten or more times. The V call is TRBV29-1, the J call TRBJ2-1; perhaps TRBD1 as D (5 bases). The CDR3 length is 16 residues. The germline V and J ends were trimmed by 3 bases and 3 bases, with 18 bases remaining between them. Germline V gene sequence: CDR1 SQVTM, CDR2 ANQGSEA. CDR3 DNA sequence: TGCAGCGTTGATCTTGCAGGGAAAAGAGGCTACAATGAGCAGTTCTTC. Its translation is CSVDLAGKRGYNEQFF.

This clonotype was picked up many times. The CDR3 spells CASSLFGLAGLNEQFF. The CDR3 DNA reads as TGCGCCAGCAGCTTATTTGGACTAGCGGGCCTCAATGAGCAGTTCTTC. V and J are TRBV5-1 and TRBJ2-1, with 11 bases aligning to TRBD2. The CDR3 runs 16 residues. V lost 2 bases to trimming and J lost 6 bases; unmatched junction nucleotides: 7. Germline V gene lookup returns CDR1 SGHRS and CDR2 YFSETQ.

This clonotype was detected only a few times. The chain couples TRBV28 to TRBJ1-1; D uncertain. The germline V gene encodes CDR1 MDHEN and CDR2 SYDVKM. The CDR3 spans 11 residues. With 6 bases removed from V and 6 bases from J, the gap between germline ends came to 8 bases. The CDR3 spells CASSSVAEAFF. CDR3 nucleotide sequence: TGTGCCAGCAGCTCCGTCGCTGAAGCTTTCTTT.